This T cell receptor gamma chain originates from a study of γδ T cells in repeated Plasmodium falciparum infection. Study context: Malaria-naive adults were infected with P. falciparum NF54 four times over around 600 days. Whole-study results and caveats: Vgamma9/Vdelta2+ repertoires stayed stably polyclonal over time and infection.

TCRdb re-called the multiplex PCR reads via CATT. The repertoire consists of 14,000 or so gamma-chain clones, with 1.6% occurring once and the leading ten covering around 28%. Bulk repertoires came from Vgamma9/Vdelta2+ or Vdelta2-negative gammadelta T cells flow-sorted from PBMC. The table lists this clone with a few counts. The antigen remains undetermined. TCRdb's protein for this DNA is that of a much larger clone and differs from the translation at residue 6, likely a read error; the protein shown is the DNA translation. Germline values: CDR1 GITISATS, CDR2 ISYDGTV (reference sequence). This CDR3 is 13 amino acids long. Unmatched junction bases numbered 12, after V lost 3 bases and J lost 10 bases.

The rearrangement links TRGV9 to TRGJ1 or TRGJ2. TCRdb offers no J gene call, so here the DNA was matched to germline to obtain one. The origin of this receptor is a pool of human donors (malaria-infected and uninfected, not separated). The sequenced material came from gamma-delta T cells from blood. DNA for the CDR3: TGTGCCTTGTGGGAGATGCCTATAAGGAAGAAACTCTTT. Its protein product is CALWEMPIRKKLF.